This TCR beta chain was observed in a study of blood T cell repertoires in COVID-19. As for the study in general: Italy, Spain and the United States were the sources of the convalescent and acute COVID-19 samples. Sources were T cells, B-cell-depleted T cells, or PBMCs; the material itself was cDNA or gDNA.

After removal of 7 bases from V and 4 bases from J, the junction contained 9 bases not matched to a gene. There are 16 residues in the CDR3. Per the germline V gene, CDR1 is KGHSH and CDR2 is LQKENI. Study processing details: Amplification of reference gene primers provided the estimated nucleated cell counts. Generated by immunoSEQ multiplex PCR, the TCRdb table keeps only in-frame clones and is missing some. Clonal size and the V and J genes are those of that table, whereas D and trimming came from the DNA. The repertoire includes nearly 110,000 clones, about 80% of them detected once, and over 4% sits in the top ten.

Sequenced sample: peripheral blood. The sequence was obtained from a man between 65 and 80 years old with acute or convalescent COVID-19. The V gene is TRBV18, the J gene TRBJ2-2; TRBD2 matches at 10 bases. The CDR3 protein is CASFPSPSGSTGELFF. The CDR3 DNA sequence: TGTGCCAGCTTCCCCTCCCCTAGCGGGAGCACCGGGGAGCTGTTTTTT.